Shown below are 14 T cell receptor beta chains from a single sample sequenced in a study of glioma-infiltrating T cells after dendritic cell vaccination. Time point of the sample: after dendritic cell vaccination, including at tumor progression/relapse. Assay used: immunoSEQ multiplex PCR; TCRdb lists only in-frame clones, some missing. The sample includes roughly 85,000 clones, about 85% of them seen just once. The sequenced sample was blood, obtained after dendritic cell vaccination. The receptors here all came from a human donor with glioblastoma.

This clone has just a few counts. The chain links TRBV2 to TRBJ2-7; TRBD1 matches 8 bases. Germline trimming cut 0 bases from V and 4 bases from J; bases unmatched to any gene: 8. The CDR3 has 16 amino acids. CDR1 is SNHLY, CDR2 FYNNEI, per germline. Here the CDR3 reads CASSEARWTGLYEQYF. CDR3 nucleotide sequence: TGTGCCAGCAGTGAAGCGCGGTGGACAGGGTTGTACGAGCAGTACTTC. Full variable domain (missing parts from reference TRBV2 and TRBJ2-7): EPEVTQTPSHQVTQMGQEVILRCVPISNHLYFYWYRQILGQKVEFLVSFYNNEISEKSEIFDDQFSVERPDGSNFTLKIRSTKLEDSAMYFCASSEARWTGLYEQYFGPGTRLTVT.

This clone was found a few times. The chain combines TRBV27 with TRBJ1-4; 8 bases match TRBD1. Germline CDR1 MNHEY, CDR2 SMNVEV (reference sequence). The CDR3 consists of 14 residues. The ends lost 5 bases at V and 7 bases at J; junction bases unmatched: 6. CDR3 nucleotide sequence: TGTGCCAGCAGTCTCGGACAGGGTGTTGAAAAACTGTTTTTT. It translates to CASSLGQGVEKLFF.

V and J are TRBV19 and TRBJ2-7; 7 bases align to TRBD1. Germline V lookup: CDR1 LNHDA, CDR2 SQIVND (reference sequence). There are 14 residues in the CDR3. With 5 bases clipped from V and 4 bases from J, the junction kept 8 bases outside the gene matches. CDR3 protein: CASSAGTEYYEQYF. The CDR3 DNA is TGTGCCAGTAGTGCCGGGACAGAATATTACGAGCAGTACTTC.

V is TRBV6-5 and J is TRBJ1-5, with D possibly being TRBD1 (6 bases). This CDR3 has 14 amino acids. The ends were cut back, 5 bases at V and 6 bases at J, with 14 bases in the middle. CDR1 is MNHEY, CDR2 SVGAGI, per germline. CDR3 nucleotides: TGTGCCAGCAGTGGGACATTGGGAAGTCAGCCCCAGCATTTT. Encoded protein: CASSGTLGSQPQHF.

This clone was counted only a few times. The V call is TRBV7-2, the J call TRBJ1-2, with 8 bases fitting TRBD1. In germline, CDR1 is SGHTA, CDR2 FQGNSA. The CDR3 length is 14 residues. Unmatched junction bases numbered 11, after V lost 6 bases and J lost 8 bases. The CDR3 is CASSLDRAKEGYTF. As DNA, the CDR3 is TGTGCCAGCAGTCTGGACAGGGCCAAGGAAGGCTACACCTTC.

The chain carries TRBV7-9 and TRBJ2-5, with D perhaps TRBD2 (5 bases). Germline V CDR1 and CDR2: SEHNR, FQNEAQ (reference sequence). The length of the CDR3 is 13 residues. With 1 base removed from V and 5 bases from J, the gap between germline ends came to 8 bases. CDR3 residues: CASSLGTFETQYF. The CDR3 bases are TGTGCCAGCAGCTTAGGGACTTTTGAGACCCAGTACTTC.

The chain recombines TRBV7-8 with TRBJ1-6; D might be TRBD1 (5 bases). Trimming cost V 1 base and J 0 bases, with 13 bases left between them. In germline, CDR1 is SGHVS, CDR2 FQNEAQ. The CDR3 totals 18 residues. The CDR3 spells CASSLVRRGSSYNSPLHF. The CDR3, as DNA: TGTGCCAGCAGCTTAGTACGACGGGGGAGCTCCTATAATTCACCCCTCCACTTT.

The chain carries TRBV5-1 and TRBJ1-1; no definite D call. Germline CDR1 SGHRS, CDR2 YFSETQ. Trimming took 5 bases from V and 0 from J, leaving 14 bases between them. The CDR3 covers 15 residues. CDR3 bases: TGCGCCAGCAGACCTAACAGCCAAATGAACACTGAAGCTTTCTTT. It encodes CASRPNSQMNTEAFF.

This chain uses TRBV4-3 with TRBJ1-1; D ambiguous. V gave up 0 bases and J gave up 1 base, with 6 bases separating them. CDR1 LGHNA and CDR2 YSLEER come from the germline V gene. The CDR3 is 14 residues long. The CDR3 protein is CASSQDTGNTEAFF. DNA for the CDR3: TGCGCCAGCAGCCAAGATACGGGGAACACTGAAGCTTTCTTT.

This chain connects TRBV10-3 to TRBJ2-7, with TRBD2 identical over 12 bases. The CDR3 totals 13 residues. Germline CDR1 and CDR2: ENHRY and SYGVKD. V lost 9 bases, J lost 0 bases, and 0 bases stayed unmatched. CDR3 loop: CAMGLAGSYEQYF. The CDR3, as DNA: TGTGCCATGGGACTAGCGGGCTCCTACGAGCAGTACTTC.

The chain recombines TRBV12-5 with TRBJ1-5; D is undetermined. The ends were cut back, 6 bases at V and 2 bases at J, with 11 bases in the middle. CDR1 and CDR2 (germline): LGHNT, FRNRAP. CDR3 length: 14 residues. Written as DNA, the CDR3 is TGTGCTAGTGGCTTCGGAGAGGGCAATCAGCCCCAGCATTTT. This codes for CASGFGEGNQPQHF.

The chain has TRBV19 and TRBJ2-1; 10 bases match TRBD2. From germline, CDR1 is LNHDA and CDR2 SQIVND (reference sequence). J was trimmed by 8 bases and V by 7 bases; bases with no gene match: 11. The CDR3 has 15 amino acids. CDR3 nucleotides: TGTGCCAGTAACCGGCTAGCGGGAGCTAAGGATGAGCAGTTCTTC. Translating gives CASNRLAGAKDEQFF.

In the case of this clone: An end of the junction does not agree with germline; a read error may underlie this. The rearrangement links TRBV11-3 to TRBJ2-7; 7 positions agree with TRBD1. This CDR3 spans 13 amino acids. Germline loops: CDR1 SGHNT, CDR2 YENEEA. The CDR3 sequence: CASSPDGDRLWPF. As DNA, the CDR3 is TGTGCCAGCAGCCCCGATGGGGACAGACTGTGGCCCTTC.

J is TRBJ2-1 and V is TRBV6-1; TRBD2 matches at 9 bases. The CDR3 covers 15 residues. Germline V gene sequence: CDR1 MNHNS, CDR2 SASEGT. V lost 2 bases to trimming and J lost 8 bases; unmatched junction nucleotides: 7. CDR3 nucleotide sequence: TGTGCCAGCAGTGAACGGGGCGGGAGGGCCCATGAGCAGTTCTTC. It encodes CASSERGGRAHEQFF.